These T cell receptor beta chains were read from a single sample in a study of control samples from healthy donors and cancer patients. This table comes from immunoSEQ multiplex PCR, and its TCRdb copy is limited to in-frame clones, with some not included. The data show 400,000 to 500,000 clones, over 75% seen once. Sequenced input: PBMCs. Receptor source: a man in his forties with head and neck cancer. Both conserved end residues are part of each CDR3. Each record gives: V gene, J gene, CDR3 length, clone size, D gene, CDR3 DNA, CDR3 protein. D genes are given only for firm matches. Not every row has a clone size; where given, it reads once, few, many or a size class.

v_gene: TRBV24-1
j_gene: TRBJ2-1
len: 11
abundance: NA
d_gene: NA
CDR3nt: TGTGCCACCGGGTCCTACAATGAGCAGTTCTTC
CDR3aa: CATGSYNEQFF

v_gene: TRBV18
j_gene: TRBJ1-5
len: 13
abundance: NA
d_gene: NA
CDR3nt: TGTGCCAGCTCACGGGACTTAGATCAGCCCCAGCATTTT
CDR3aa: CASSRDLDQPQHF

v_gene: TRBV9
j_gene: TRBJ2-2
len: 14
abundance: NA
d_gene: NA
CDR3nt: TGTGCCAGCAGCGTAGAAGGGGCAGAAGGGGAGCTGTTTTTT
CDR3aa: CASSVEGAEGELFF

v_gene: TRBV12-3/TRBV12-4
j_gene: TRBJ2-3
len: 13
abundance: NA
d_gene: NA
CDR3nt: TGTGCCAGCACTCCTCTAGCAACAGATACGCAGTATTTT
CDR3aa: CASTPLATDTQYF

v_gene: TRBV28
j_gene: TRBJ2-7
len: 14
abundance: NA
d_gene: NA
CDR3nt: TGTGCCAGCAGTTTAACAGAGTCCTCCTACGAGCAGTACTTC
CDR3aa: CASSLTESSYEQYF

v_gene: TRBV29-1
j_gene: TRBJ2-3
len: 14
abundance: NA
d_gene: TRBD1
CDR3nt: TGCAGCGTTGAGGGACAGGGCATCACAGATACGCAGTATTTT
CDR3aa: CSVEGQGITDTQYF

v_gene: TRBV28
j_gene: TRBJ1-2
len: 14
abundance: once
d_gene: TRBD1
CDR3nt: TGTGCCAGCAGCTCGGGACAGGGGTTAGAGGGCTACACCTTC
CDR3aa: CASSSGQGLEGYTF

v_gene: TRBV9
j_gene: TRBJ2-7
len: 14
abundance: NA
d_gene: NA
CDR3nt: TGTGCCAGCAGCGTAGTGGGCAGCAGCTACGAGCAGTACTTC
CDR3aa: CASSVVGSSYEQYF

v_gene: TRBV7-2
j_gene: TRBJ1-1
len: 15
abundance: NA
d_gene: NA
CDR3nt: TGTGCCAGCAGCTTGTCTCGGGCGGGTAACACTGAAGCTTTCTTT
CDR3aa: CASSLSRAGNTEAFF

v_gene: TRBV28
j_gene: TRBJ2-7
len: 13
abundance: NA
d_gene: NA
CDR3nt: TGTGCCAGCACCCTGAGTGGAGGCTACGAGCAGTACTTC
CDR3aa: CASTLSGGYEQYF

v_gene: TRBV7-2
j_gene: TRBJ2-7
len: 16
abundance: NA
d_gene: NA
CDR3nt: TGTGCCAGCAGCTCCGTCGGTGAGTTCGGGTCCTACGAGCAGTACTTC
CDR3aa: CASSSVGEFGSYEQYF

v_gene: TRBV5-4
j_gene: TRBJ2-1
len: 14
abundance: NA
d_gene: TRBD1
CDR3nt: TGTGCCAGCAGCTTAGGGACAGGGTATCCTGAGCAGTTCTTC
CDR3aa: CASSLGTGYPEQFF

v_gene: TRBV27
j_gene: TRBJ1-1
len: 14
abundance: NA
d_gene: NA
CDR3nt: TGTGCCAGCAGGCCCACTCGACAGAACACTGAAGCTTTCTTT
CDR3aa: CASRPTRQNTEAFF

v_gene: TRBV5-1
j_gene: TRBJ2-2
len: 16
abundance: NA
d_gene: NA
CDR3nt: TGCGCCAGCAGCTCATCGGGGACCGCGAACACCGGGGAGCTGTTTTTT
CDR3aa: CASSSSGTANTGELFF